This TCR beta chain was obtained from a study of cytomegalovirus exposure and HLA in healthy donors. Study as a whole: There were roughly 120 million unique TCR beta sequences, drawn from roughly 200 million T cells, in an earlier analysis. Study-wide findings and caveats: Certain indistinguishable V segments, among them TRBV6-2 and TRBV6-3, were excluded. Per a later analysis, 15,000 to 20,000 TCR beta sequences showed association with HLA alleles at 0.05 false discovery rate.

V was cut by 2 bases and J by 10 bases, with 17 bases left in between. CDR1 is MRHNA, CDR2 SNTAGT, per germline. The CDR3 is 14 residues long. About this clone itself: Its target is unknown.

Primers: 60 Vbeta forward and 13 Jbeta reverse. TCRdb's copy holds only in-frame clones and misses some; the assay was immunoSEQ multiplex PCR. The table lists about 200,000 clones, about four fifths of them singletons. Material: PBMCs. The V call is TRBV6-4, the J call TRBJ1-1; D may be TRBD1 (5 bases). This TCR was sampled from a man in his forties in good health and CMV-seropositive. In DNA, the CDR3 is TGTGCCAGCAGTGACACGGGACTTCCTTGGAGAGCTTTCTTT. Encoded protein: CASSDTGLPWRAFF.